This TCR beta chain appears in the sequencing data of a study of cytomegalovirus exposure and HLA in healthy donors. Findings of the study overall: Immune exposure information available was restricted to CMV serostatus. In an earlier analysis, productive rearrangement rates for most beta V segments clustered near 87% or 30%. In vitro checks showed that three CMV-associated chains really do target CMV antigens.

V shed 6 bases, J shed 1 base, and the junction held 9 bases outside the gene matches. There are 16 residues in the CDR3. The V gene's germline CDR1 is SGHRS and CDR2 YFSETQ. Primers included in the PCR were 60 Vbeta and 13 Jbeta primers. Using immunoSEQ multiplex PCR, the repertoire was profiled, and TCRdb retains in-frame clones only, with some absent. The sample lists 150,000 to 200,000 clones; 75% to 80% were seen once. Notes on this clone: Its specificity is not known.

The rearrangement uses TRBV5-1 and TRBJ1-1; 10 nucleotides line up with TRBD1. This receptor was obtained from a middle-aged woman in good health and CMV-seropositive. Sequenced sample: PBMCs. CDR3 bases: TGCGCCAGCAAGATTTCGACAGGGGGCACGAACACTGAAGCTTTCTTT. This encodes CASKISTGGTNTEAFF.